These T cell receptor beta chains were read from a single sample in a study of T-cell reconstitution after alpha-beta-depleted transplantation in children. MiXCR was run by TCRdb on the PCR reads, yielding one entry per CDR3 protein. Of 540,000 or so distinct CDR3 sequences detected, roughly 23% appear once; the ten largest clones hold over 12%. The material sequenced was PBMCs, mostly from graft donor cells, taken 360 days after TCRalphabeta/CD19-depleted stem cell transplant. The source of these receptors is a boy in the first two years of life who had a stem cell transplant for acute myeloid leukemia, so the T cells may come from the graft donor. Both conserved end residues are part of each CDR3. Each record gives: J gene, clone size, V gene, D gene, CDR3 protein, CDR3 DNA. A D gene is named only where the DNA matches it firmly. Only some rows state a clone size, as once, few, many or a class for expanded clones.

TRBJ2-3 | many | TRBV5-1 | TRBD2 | CASSEDWGGTDTQYF | TGCGCCAGCAGCGAGGACTGGGGGGGGACAGATACGCAGTATTTT
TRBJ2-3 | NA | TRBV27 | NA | CASSLQGASSTDTQYF | TGTGCCAGCAGTTTACAAGGGGCCTCTAGCACAGATACGCAGTATTTT
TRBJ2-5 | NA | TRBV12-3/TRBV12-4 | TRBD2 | CASLSGGRETQYF | TGTGCCAGTTTAAGCGGGGGGCGTGAGACCCAGTACTTC
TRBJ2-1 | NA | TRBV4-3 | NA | CASSQDRAMNEQFF | TGCGCCAGCAGCCAAGATCGGGCTATGAATGAGCAGTTCTTC
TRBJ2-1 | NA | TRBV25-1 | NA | CASSEWAQKQFF | TGTGCCAGCAGTGAATGGGCCCAGAAGCAGTTCTTC
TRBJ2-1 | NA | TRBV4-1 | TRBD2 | CASSQAAGFGGGDNEQFF | TGCGCCAGCAGCCAAGCAGCGGGGTTCGGAGGCGGAGACAATGAGCAGTTCTTC
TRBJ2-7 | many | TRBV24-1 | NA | CATQQGRVGEQYF | TGTGCCACGCAACAGGGAAGGGTAGGCGAGCAGTACTTC
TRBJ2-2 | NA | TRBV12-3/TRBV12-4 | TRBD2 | CASREPGLATGELFF | TGTGCCAGCAGGGAGCCGGGACTAGCAACCGGGGAGCTGTTTTTT
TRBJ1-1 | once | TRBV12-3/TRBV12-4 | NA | CASSPPQDVNTEAFF | TGTGCCAGCAGTCCGCCACAGGACGTGAACACTGAAGCTTTCTTT
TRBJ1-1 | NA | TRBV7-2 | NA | CASSHRSEAFF | TGTGCCAGCAGCCATCGATCTGAAGCTTTCTTT
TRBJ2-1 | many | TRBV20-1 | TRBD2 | CSARVPRGLAAYNEQFF | TGCAGTGCTAGAGTCCCCAGGGGACTAGCGGCGTACAATGAGCAGTTCTTC
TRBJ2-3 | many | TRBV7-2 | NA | CASSLRLLGGADTQYF | TGTGCCAGCAGCTTAAGATTACTAGGTGGCGCAGATACGCAGTATTTT
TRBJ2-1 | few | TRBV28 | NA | CASGGDHNEQFF | TGTGCCAGCGGGGGAGATCACAATGAGCAGTTCTTC
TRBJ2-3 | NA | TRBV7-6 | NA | CASSGGVDTQYF | TGTGCCAGCAGCGGGGGCGTGGATACGCAGTATTTT
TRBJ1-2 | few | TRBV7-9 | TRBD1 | CASSLASSRDRNYGYTF | TGTGCCAGCAGCTTAGCATCCTCCCGGGACAGAAACTATGGCTACACCTTC
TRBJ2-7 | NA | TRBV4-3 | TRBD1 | CASSQDRGQGPYF | TGCGCCAGCAGCCAAGATAGGGGACAGGGACCGTACTTC
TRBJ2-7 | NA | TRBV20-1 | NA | CSASTGFKSYEQYF | TGCAGTGCTAGTACAGGGTTTAAGTCCTACGAGCAGTACTTC
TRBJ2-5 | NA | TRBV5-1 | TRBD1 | CASSISGTGGEETQYF | TGCGCCAGCAGCATTTCCGGGACAGGGGGCGAAGAGACCCAGTACTTC
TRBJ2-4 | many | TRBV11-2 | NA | CASSLGGDNIQYF | TGTGCCAGCAGCTTAGGCGGGGACAACATTCAGTACTTC
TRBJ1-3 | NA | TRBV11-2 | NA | CASSLLRTDPNGGNTIYF | TGTGCCAGCAGCTTACTCCGGACAGACCCTAACGGAGGAAACACCATATATTTT
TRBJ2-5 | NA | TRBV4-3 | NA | CASSQEGDPGATQYF | TGCGCCAGCAGCCAAGAGGGGGACCCCGGAGCGACCCAGTACTTC
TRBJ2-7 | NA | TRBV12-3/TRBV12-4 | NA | CASTLGVAGEQYF | TGTGCCAGCACCCTGGGTGTAGCAGGAGAGCAGTACTTC